This T cell receptor beta chain is from a study of lymphopenia after photon versus proton radiotherapy. Method: immunoSEQ multiplex PCR; TCRdb's copy keeps in-frame clones and lacks some. The sample carries approximately 21,000 clones, 85% recorded once. Study-wide points: A bigger post-nadir fall in TCR diversity correlated inversely with survival time in deceased patients. Survival link was tested only in deceased patients; proton benefit remains a possibility. Under photons, naive T cells and diversity fell while effector/memory populations rose. After the lymphocyte nadir, photon-treated repertoires showed oligoclonal expansion, especially of CD8+ Temra cells.

In the case of this clone: Its antigen is not identified.

V gave up 3 bases and J gave up 2 bases, with 14 bases separating them. From germline, CDR1 is SGHVS and CDR2 FQNEAQ. CDR3 length: 16 residues. The sequences come from peripheral blood, collected from a patient treated with photon-based radiotherapy. The source is a man in his 60s with pancreatic cancer. This chain connects TRBV7-8 to TRBJ2-1; D assignment may be TRBD1 or TRBD2 (5 bases each). CDR3 sequence: CASSFRDPKTYNEQFF. The CDR3 DNA sequence: TGTGCCAGCAGCTTCCGGGACCCAAAGACCTACAATGAGCAGTTCTTC. The full variable domain, its missing parts supplied by reference TRBV7-8 and TRBJ2-1, is GAGVSQSPRYKVAKRGQDVALRCDPISGHVSLFWYQQALGQGPEFLTYFQNEAQLDKSGLPSDRFFAERPEGSVSTLKIQRTQQEDSAVYLCASSFRDPKTYNEQFFGPGTRLTVL.